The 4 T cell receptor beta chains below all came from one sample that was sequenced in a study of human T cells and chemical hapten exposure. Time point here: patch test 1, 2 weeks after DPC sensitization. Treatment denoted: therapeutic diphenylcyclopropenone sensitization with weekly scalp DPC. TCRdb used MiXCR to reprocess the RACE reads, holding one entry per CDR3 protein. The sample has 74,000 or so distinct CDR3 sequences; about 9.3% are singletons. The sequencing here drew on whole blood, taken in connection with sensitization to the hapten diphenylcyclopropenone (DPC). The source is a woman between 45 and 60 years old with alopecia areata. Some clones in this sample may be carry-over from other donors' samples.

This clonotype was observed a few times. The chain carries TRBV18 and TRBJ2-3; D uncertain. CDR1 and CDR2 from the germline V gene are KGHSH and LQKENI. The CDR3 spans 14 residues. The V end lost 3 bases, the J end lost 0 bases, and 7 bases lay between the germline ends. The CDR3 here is CASSPVISTDTQYF. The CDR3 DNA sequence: TGTGCCAGCTCACCCGTCATAAGCACAGATACGCAGTATTTT.

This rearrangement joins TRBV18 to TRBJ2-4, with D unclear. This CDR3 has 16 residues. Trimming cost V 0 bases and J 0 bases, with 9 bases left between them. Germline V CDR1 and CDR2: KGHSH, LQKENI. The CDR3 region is CASSPPAVSAKNIQYF. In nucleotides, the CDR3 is TGTGCCAGCTCACCACCGGCAGTATCAGCCAAAAACATTCAGTACTTC.

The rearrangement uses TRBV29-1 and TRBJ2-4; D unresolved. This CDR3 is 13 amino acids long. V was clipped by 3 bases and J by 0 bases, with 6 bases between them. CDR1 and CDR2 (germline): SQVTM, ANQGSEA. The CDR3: CSVEPGAKNIQYF. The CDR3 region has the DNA TGCAGCGTTGAGCCCGGAGCCAAAAACATTCAGTACTTC.

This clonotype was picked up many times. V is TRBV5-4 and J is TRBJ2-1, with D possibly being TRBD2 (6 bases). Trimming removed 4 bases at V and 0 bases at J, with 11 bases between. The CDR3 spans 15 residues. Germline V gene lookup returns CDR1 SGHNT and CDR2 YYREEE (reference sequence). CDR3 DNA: TGTGCCAGCAGCAGAGAGACTAGCTCCTACAATGAGCAGTTCTTC. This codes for CASSRETSSYNEQFF. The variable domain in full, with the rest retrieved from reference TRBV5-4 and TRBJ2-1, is ETGVTQSPTHLIKTRGQQVTLRCSSQSGHNTVSWYQQALGQGPQFIFQYYREEENGRGNFPPRFSGLQFPNYSSELNVNALELDDSALYLCASSRETSSYNEQFFGPGTRLTVL.